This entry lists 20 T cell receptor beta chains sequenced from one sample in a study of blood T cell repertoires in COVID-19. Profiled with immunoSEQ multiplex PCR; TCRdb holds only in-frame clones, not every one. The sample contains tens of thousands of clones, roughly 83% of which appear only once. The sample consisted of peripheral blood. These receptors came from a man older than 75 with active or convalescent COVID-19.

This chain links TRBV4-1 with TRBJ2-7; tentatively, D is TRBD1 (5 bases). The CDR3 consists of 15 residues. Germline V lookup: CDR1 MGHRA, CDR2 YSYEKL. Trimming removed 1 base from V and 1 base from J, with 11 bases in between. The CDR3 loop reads CASSQGRVGSYEQYF. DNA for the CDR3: TGCGCCAGCAGCCAAGGCAGGGTAGGGTCCTACGAGCAGTACTTC.

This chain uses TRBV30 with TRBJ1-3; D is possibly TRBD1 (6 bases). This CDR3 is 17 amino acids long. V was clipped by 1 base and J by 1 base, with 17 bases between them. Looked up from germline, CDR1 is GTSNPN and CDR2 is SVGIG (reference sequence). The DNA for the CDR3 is TGTGCCTGGAGTGGTGGGGAACAGGGAATGTCTGGAAACACCATATATTTT. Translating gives CAWSGGEQGMSGNTIYF.

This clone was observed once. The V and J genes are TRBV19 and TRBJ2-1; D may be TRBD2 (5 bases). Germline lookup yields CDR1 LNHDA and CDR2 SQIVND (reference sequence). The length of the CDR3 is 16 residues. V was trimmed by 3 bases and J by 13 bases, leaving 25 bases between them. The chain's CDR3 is CASSIGLRGPEIFQFF. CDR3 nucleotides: TGTGCCAGTAGTATCGGCCTACGGGGTCCAGAGATTTTTCAGTTCTTC.

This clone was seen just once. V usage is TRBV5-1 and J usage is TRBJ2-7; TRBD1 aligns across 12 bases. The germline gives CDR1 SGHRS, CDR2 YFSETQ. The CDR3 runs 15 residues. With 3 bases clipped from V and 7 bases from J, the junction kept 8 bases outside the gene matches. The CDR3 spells CASSSRDRGPKEQYF. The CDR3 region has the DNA TGCGCCAGCAGCTCTCGGGACAGGGGGCCTAAAGAGCAGTACTTC.

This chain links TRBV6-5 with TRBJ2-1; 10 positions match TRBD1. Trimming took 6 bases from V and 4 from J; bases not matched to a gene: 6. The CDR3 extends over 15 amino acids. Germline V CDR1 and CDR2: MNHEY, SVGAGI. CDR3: CASSRDRGRYNEQFF. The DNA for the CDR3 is TGTGCCAGCAGCAGAGACAGGGGGCGATACAATGAGCAGTTCTTC.

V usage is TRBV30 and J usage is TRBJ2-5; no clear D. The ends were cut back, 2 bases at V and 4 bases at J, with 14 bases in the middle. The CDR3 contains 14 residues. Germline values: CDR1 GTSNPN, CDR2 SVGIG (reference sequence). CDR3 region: CAWSNYFNVETQYF. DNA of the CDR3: TGTGCCTGGAGTAATTACTTTAATGTAGAGACCCAGTACTTC.

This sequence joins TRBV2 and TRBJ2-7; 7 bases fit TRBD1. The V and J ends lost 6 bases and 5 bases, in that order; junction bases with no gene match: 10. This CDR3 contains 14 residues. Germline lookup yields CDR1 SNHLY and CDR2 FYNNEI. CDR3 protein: CASRRPGTADEQYF. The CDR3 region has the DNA TGTGCCAGCAGGCGACCCGGGACAGCCGACGAGCAGTACTTC.

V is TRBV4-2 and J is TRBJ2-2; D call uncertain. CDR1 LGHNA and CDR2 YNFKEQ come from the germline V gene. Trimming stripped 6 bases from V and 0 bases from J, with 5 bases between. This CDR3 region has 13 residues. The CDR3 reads CASSSTNTGELFF. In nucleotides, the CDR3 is TGTGCCAGCAGTTCAACGAACACCGGGGAGCTGTTTTTT.

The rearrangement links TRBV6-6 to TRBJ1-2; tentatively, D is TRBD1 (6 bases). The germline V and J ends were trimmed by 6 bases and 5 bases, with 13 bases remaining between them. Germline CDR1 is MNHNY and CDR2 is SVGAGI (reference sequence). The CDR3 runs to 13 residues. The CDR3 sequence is CASRGDRKYGYTF. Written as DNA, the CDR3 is TGTGCCAGCAGGGGAGACAGGAAGTATGGCTACACCTTC.

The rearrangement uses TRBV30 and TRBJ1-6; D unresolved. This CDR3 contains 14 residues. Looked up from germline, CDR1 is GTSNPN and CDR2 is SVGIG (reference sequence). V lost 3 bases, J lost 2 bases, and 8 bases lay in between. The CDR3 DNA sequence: TGTGCCTGGAGGTCTGGCCCCTATAATTCACCCCTCCACTTT. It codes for CAWRSGPYNSPLHF.

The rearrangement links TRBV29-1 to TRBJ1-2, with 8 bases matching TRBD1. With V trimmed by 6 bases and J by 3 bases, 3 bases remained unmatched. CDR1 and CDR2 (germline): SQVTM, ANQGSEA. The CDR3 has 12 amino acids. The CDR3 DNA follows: TGCAGCGTGGAGGACAGGGACTATGGCTACACCTTC. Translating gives CSVEDRDYGYTF.

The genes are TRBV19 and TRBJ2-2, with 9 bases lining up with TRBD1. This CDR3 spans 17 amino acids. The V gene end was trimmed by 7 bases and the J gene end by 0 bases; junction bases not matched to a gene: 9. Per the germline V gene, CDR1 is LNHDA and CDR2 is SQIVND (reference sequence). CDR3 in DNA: TGTGCCAGTACCCCTCGGCACAGGGGGCCGAACACCGGGGAGCTGTTTTTT. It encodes CASTPRHRGPNTGELFF.

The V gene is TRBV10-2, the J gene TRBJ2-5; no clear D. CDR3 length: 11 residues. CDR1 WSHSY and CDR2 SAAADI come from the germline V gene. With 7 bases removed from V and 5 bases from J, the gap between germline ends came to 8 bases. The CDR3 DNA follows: TGCGCCAGCAAGGTCGGGGAGACCCAGTACTTC. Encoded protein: CASKVGETQYF.

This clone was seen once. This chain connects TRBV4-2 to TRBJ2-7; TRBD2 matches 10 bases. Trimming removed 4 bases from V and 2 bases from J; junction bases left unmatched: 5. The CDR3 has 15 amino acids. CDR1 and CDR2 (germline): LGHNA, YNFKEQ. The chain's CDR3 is CASSPGTSVTYEQYF. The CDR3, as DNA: TGTGCCAGCAGCCCCGGGACTAGCGTCACCTACGAGCAGTACTTC.

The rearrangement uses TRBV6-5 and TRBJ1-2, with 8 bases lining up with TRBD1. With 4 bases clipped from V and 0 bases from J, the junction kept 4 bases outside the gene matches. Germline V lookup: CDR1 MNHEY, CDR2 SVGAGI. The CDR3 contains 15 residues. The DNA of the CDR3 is TGTGCCAGCAGTTCGGGACAGGCCACTAACTATGGCTACACCTTC. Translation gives CASSSGQATNYGYTF.

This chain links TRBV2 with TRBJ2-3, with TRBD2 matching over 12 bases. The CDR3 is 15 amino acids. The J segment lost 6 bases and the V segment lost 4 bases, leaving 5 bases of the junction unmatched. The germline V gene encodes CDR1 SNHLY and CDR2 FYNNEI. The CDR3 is CASSVLAGGRDTQYF. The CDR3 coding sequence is TGTGCCAGCAGTGTTCTAGCGGGGGGGCGGGATACGCAGTATTTT.

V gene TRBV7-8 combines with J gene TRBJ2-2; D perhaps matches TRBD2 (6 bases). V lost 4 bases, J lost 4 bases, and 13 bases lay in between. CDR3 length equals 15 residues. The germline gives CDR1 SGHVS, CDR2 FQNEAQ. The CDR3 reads CASSWKGGLTGELFF. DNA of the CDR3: TGTGCCAGCAGCTGGAAGGGAGGACTCACCGGGGAGCTGTTTTTT. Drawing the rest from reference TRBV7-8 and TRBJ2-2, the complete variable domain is GAGVSQSPRYKVAKRGQDVALRCDPISGHVSLFWYQQALGQGPEFLTYFQNEAQLDKSGLPSDRFFAERPEGSVSTLKIQRTQQEDSAVYLCASSWKGGLTGELFFGEGSRLTVL.

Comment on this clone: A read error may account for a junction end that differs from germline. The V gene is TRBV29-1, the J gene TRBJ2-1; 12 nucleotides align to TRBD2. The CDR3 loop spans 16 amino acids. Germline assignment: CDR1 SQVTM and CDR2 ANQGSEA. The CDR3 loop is CSVKVTSGSPYSEQFF. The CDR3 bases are TGCAGCGTCAAGGTGACTAGCGGGAGTCCCTACAGTGAGCAGTTCTTC.

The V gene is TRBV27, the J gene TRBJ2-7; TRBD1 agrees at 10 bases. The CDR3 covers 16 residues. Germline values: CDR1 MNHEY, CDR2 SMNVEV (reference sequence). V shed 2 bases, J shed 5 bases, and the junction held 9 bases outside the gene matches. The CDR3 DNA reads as TGTGCCAGCAGTTTACCGCGGGACAGGGGAAATAACGAGCAGTACTTC. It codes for CASSLPRDRGNNEQYF.

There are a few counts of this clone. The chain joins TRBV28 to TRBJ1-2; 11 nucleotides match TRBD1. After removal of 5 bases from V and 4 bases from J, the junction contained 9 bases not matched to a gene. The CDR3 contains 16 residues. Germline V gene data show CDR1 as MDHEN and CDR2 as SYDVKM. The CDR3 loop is CASSQIRTGGPYGYTF. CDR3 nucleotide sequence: TGTGCCAGCAGTCAGATCCGGACAGGGGGCCCCTATGGCTACACCTTC.